The rows below give T cell receptor beta chains drawn from one sample of a study of cytomegalovirus exposure and HLA in healthy donors. Produced via immunoSEQ multiplex PCR; TCRdb's table is partial and in-frame only. Here the sample spans 240,000 or so clones, roughly 82% being singletons. The specimen was PBMCs. These receptor sequences come from a woman between 40 and 50 years old in good health and CMV-seropositive. Each CDR3 is given with its conserved first and last residue. Each record gives: V gene, D gene, J gene, clone size, CDR3 DNA, CDR3 protein. The D gene is left open where the match is weak. Expanded clones get a size class; other rows say once, few or many, or leave the size out.

V gene: TRBV10-3
D gene: TRBD1
J gene: TRBJ1-5
clone size: -
CDR3 DNA: TGTGCCATCAGCCCTGGTGGACAGGGAAATCAGCCCCAGCATTTT
CDR3 protein: CAISPGGQGNQPQHF

V gene: TRBV19
D gene: -
J gene: TRBJ1-4
clone size: -
CDR3 DNA: TGTGCCAGTAGCCCCCCGCAGGGCTCTAATGAAAAACTGTTTTTT
CDR3 protein: CASSPPQGSNEKLFF

V gene: TRBV25-1
D gene: TRBD1
J gene: TRBJ1-1
clone size: few
CDR3 DNA: TGTGCCAGCAGGAGCATGGCAGGGGGGATGAACACTGAAGCTTTCTTT
CDR3 protein: CASRSMAGGMNTEAFF

V gene: TRBV7-2
D gene: TRBD1
J gene: TRBJ1-2
clone size: once
CDR3 DNA: TGTGCCAGCAGCTTAGCAGGGGGACAGGGGGAAATCTATGGCTACACCTTC
CDR3 protein: CASSLAGGQGEIYGYTF

V gene: TRBV5-1
D gene: -
J gene: TRBJ2-5
clone size: -
CDR3 DNA: TGCGCCAGCAGGTTGGGTCGGGTAGAGACCCAGTACTTC
CDR3 protein: CASRLGRVETQYF

V gene: TRBV19
D gene: -
J gene: TRBJ1-2
clone size: -
CDR3 DNA: TGTGCCAGTAGTATATCGCAGGGAGGAAACTATGGCTACACCTTC
CDR3 protein: CASSISQGGNYGYTF

V gene: TRBV5-1
D gene: TRBD2
J gene: TRBJ2-1
clone size: once
CDR3 DNA: TGCGCCAGCAGCTCCCATACAGGACTAGCCTACAATGAGCAGTTCTTC
CDR3 protein: CASSSHTGLAYNEQFF

V gene: TRBV2
D gene: -
J gene: TRBJ1-2
clone size: -
CDR3 DNA: TGTGCCAGCCGGTTTGAGACAGTTCGAGTCTTCGGCTATGGCTACACCTTC
CDR3 protein: CASRFETVRVFGYGYTF

V gene: TRBV5-1
D gene: TRBD1
J gene: TRBJ2-7
clone size: -
CDR3 DNA: TGCGCCAGCAGCTCGGGACAGGGGTTAGGCGAGCAGTACTTC
CDR3 protein: CASSSGQGLGEQYF

V gene: TRBV2
D gene: -
J gene: TRBJ2-3
clone size: -
CDR3 DNA: TGTGCCAGCAAGGCTGACAGTAGCACAGATACGCAGTATTTT
CDR3 protein: CASKADSSTDTQYF

V gene: TRBV11-1
D gene: -
J gene: TRBJ1-6
clone size: -
CDR3 DNA: TGTGCCAGCAGTTTCGGGACCTATAATTCACCCCTCCACTTT
CDR3 protein: CASSFGTYNSPLHF

V gene: TRBV28
D gene: TRBD2
J gene: TRBJ2-1
clone size: -
CDR3 DNA: TGTGCCAGCAGTTTAAATCTAGCGGGAGGGCCCGGGTTCTTC
CDR3 protein: CASSLNLAGGPGFF

V gene: TRBV7-2
D gene: TRBD2
J gene: TRBJ2-1
clone size: -
CDR3 DNA: TGTGCCAGCAGCTTACGCGGAATGGTAGCGGGAGTCAATGAGCAGTTCTTC
CDR3 protein: CASSLRGMVAGVNEQFF

V gene: TRBV6-5
D gene: TRBD1
J gene: TRBJ1-2
clone size: -
CDR3 DNA: TGTGCCAGCACGAGGGACAGCCACTATGGCTACACCTTC
CDR3 protein: CASTRDSHYGYTF

V gene: TRBV20-1
D gene: TRBD1
J gene: TRBJ1-2
clone size: few
CDR3 DNA: TGCAGCTACCGACAGGGTTATGGCTACACCTTC
CDR3 protein: CSYRQGYGYTF

V gene: TRBV14
D gene: TRBD2
J gene: TRBJ2-1
clone size: -
CDR3 DNA: TGTGCCAGCAGCCTGCTGGGGCGGGAGCATGAGCAGTTCTTC
CDR3 protein: CASSLLGREHEQFF

V gene: TRBV11-3
D gene: -
J gene: TRBJ2-2
clone size: -
CDR3 DNA: TGTGCCAGCAGCTTAGGGCTGGGGGGTGCGAACACCGGGGAGCTGTTTTTT
CDR3 protein: CASSLGLGGANTGELFF

V gene: TRBV4-3
D gene: -
J gene: TRBJ1-1
clone size: once
CDR3 DNA: TGCGCCAGCAGCCAAGAAAGGGGGACGGATTACACTGAAGCTTTCTTT
CDR3 protein: CASSQERGTDYTEAFF

V gene: TRBV7-6
D gene: TRBD1
J gene: TRBJ2-1
clone size: -
CDR3 DNA: TGTGCCAGCAGCTTAGAACAGGGGCGAGATGAGCAGTTCTTC
CDR3 protein: CASSLEQGRDEQFF

V gene: TRBV7-9
D gene: -
J gene: TRBJ1-4
clone size: -
CDR3 DNA: TGTGCCAGCAGCCTTTTGGAGACCACTAATGAAAAACTGTTTTTT
CDR3 protein: CASSLLETTNEKLFF

V gene: TRBV29-1
D gene: TRBD1
J gene: TRBJ1-1
clone size: -
CDR3 DNA: TGCAGCGGGACAGGGGCGCCGGGGACTGAAGCTTTCTTT
CDR3 protein: CSGTGAPGTEAFF

V gene: TRBV30
D gene: -
J gene: TRBJ1-4
clone size: -
CDR3 DNA: TGTGCCTGGAGCCCTGGTACCAGGAGGGTCGGAAAACTGTTTTTT
CDR3 protein: CAWSPGTRRVGKLFF

V gene: TRBV5-4
D gene: TRBD2
J gene: TRBJ2-3
clone size: -
CDR3 DNA: TGTGCCAGCAGCCGGACTAGCGGGAGGGCAGATACGCAGTATTTT
CDR3 protein: CASSRTSGRADTQYF

V gene: TRBV6-6
D gene: TRBD1
J gene: TRBJ2-3
clone size: -
CDR3 DNA: TGTGCCAGCAGTGCCCGGGACAGGGTTAATACGCAGTATTTT
CDR3 protein: CASSARDRVNTQYF

V gene: TRBV9
D gene: TRBD2
J gene: TRBJ2-5
clone size: -
CDR3 DNA: TGTGCCAGCAGCGTAGCGGGCGGGGGGGCTGGAGAGACCCAGTACTTC
CDR3 protein: CASSVAGGGAGETQYF

V gene: TRBV4-2
D gene: TRBD1
J gene: TRBJ1-1
clone size: -
CDR3 DNA: TGTGCCAGCAGCCGAACAGGGGTCAACACTGAAGCTTTCTTT
CDR3 protein: CASSRTGVNTEAFF

V gene: TRBV4-1
D gene: -
J gene: TRBJ2-3
clone size: -
CDR3 DNA: TGCGCCAGCAGCCAAGAGGACTTTCGGTTCACAGATACGCAGTATTTT
CDR3 protein: CASSQEDFRFTDTQYF

V gene: TRBV7-3
D gene: -
J gene: TRBJ1-1
clone size: -
CDR3 DNA: TGTGCCAGCAGCTTAACGGGCGGGCGGAACACTGAAGCTTTCTTT
CDR3 protein: CASSLTGGRNTEAFF